Below are 5 T cell receptor beta chains sequenced from a single sample in a study of a mutant IDH1 vaccine in newly diagnosed glioma. No antigens are known for them. Sequenced by immunoSEQ multiplex PCR; TCRdb stores in-frame clones only, minus some. The data hold about 90,000 clones, with around 92% observed a single time. The time point denotes: week 47, end of study. The content of each vaccine dose was 300 ug of mutant IDH1 20-mer peptide, and topical imiquimod accompanied it. Sequenced material: PBMCs, taken from a glioma patient whose treatment included an IDH1 peptide vaccine. These receptors all come from a woman aged 45-59 years with glioma.

This clone was detected only once. This chain joins TRBV5-4 and TRBJ2-3; 9 bases agree with TRBD1. Germline assignment: CDR1 SGHNT and CDR2 YYREEE (reference sequence). The CDR3 spans 15 residues. Trimming took 3 bases from V and 0 from J; bases not matched to a gene: 2. The CDR3 bases are TGTGCCAGCAGCTGGGGACAGGGCAGCACAGATACGCAGTATTTT. It specifies CASSWGQGSTDTQYF.

J is TRBJ1-6 and V is TRBV6-5; D gene uncertain. Germline CDR1 MNHEY, CDR2 SVGAGI. CDR3 length equals 12 residues. V gave up 4 bases and J gave up 5 bases, with 3 bases separating them. CDR3 residues: CASSSNNSPLHF. CDR3 in DNA: TGTGCCAGCAGTTCCAATAATTCACCCCTCCACTTT.

The chain uses TRBV28 and TRBJ2-5; D gene ambiguous. The V gene lost 6 bases and the J gene lost 2 bases, with 10 bases spanning the gap. The CDR3 is 13 residues long. CDR1 is MDHEN and CDR2 is SYDVKM in the germline V gene. The CDR3: CASSPYVQETQYF. In DNA form, the CDR3 reads TGTGCCAGCAGCCCTTACGTTCAAGAGACCCAGTACTTC.

This chain joins TRBV15 and TRBJ2-3, with D unresolved. Germline CDR1 and CDR2: LNHNV and YYDKDF (reference sequence). V shed 3 bases and J shed 6 bases, with 10 bases lying between them. The CDR3 sequence is 13 residues long. The CDR3 coding sequence is TGTGCCACCAGCAGGAGCCCCAGCGATACGCAGTATTTT. Residues: CATSRSPSDTQYF. The full variable domain, completed using reference TRBV15 and TRBJ2-3, is DAMVIQNPRYQVTQFGKPVTLSCSQTLNHNVMYWYQQKSSQAPKLLFHYYDKDFNNEADTPDNFQSRRPNTSFCFLDIRSPGLGDTAMYLCATSRSPSDTQYFGPGTRLTVL.

J is TRBJ2-5 and V is TRBV15, with TRBD2 matching over 8 bases. The CDR3 has 14 amino acids. V lost 8 bases, J lost 5 bases, and 10 bases stayed unmatched. CDR1 LNHNV and CDR2 YYDKDF come from the germline V gene (reference sequence). The CDR3 is CATQAGEVTETQYF. CDR3 in DNA: TGTGCCACCCAAGCGGGAGAGGTGACGGAGACCCAGTACTTC. Drawing the rest from reference TRBV15 and TRBJ2-5, the complete variable domain is DAMVIQNPRYQVTQFGKPVTLSCSQTLNHNVMYWYQQKSSQAPKLLFHYYDKDFNNEADTPDNFQSRRPNTSFCFLDIRSPGLGDTAMYLCATQAGEVTETQYFGPGTRLLVL.